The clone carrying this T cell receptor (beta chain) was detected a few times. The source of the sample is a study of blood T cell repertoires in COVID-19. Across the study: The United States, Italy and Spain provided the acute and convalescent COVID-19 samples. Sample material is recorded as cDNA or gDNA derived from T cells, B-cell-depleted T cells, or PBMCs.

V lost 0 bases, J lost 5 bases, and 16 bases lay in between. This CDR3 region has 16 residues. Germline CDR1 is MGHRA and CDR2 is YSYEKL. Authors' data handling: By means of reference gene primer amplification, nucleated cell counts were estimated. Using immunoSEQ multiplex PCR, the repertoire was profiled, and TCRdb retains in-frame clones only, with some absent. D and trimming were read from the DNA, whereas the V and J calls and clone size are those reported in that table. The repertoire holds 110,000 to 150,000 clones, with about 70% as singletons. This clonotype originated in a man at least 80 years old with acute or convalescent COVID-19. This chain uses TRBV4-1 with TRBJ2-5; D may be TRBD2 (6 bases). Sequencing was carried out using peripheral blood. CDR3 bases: TGCGCCAGCAGCCAAGATTTAGTAACAGGAGGGGAGACCCAGTACTTC. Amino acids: CASSQDLVTGGETQYF.